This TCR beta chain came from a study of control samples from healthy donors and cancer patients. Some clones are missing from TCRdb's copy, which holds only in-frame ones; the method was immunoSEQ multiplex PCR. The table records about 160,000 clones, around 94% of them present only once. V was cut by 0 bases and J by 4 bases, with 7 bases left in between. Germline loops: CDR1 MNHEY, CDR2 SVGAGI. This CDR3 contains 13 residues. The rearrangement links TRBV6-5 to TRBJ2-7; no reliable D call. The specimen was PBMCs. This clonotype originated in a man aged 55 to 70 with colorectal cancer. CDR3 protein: CASSYSNLYEQYF. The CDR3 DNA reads TGTGCCAGCAGTTACTCTAATTTGTACGAGCAGTACTTC.